One and the same sample provided the 23 T cell receptor beta chains below, sequenced in a study of T cell repertoires in cytomegalovirus infection. These receptors have no known antigen. TCRdb reprocessed the reads with MiXCR, giving one entry per CDR3 protein. The table has more than 250,000 distinct CDR3 sequences, approximately 25% seen once; the top ten hold roughly 14%. The sequences come from cultured PBMCs, collected from culture after CMV antigen stimulation. The receptors were sampled from a human donor in good health (CMV status not recorded). Some clones in this sample may be carry-over from other donors' samples.

This clonotype occurred a few times. The chain carries TRBV29-1 and TRBJ2-7; D tentatively reads TRBD1 or TRBD2 (5 bases each). In germline, CDR1 is SQVTM, CDR2 ANQGSEA. This CDR3 region has 11 residues. V lost 4 bases and J 4 bases, leaving 8 bases between the germline ends. The CDR3 nucleotides read TGCAGCGTTGGAGAGGGGTACGAGCAGTACGTC. It translates to CSVGEGYEQYV.

This clonotype was detected a few times. The chain employs TRBV4-2 and TRBJ2-5; 8 bases match TRBD2. The J segment lost 2 bases and the V segment lost 4 bases, leaving 6 bases of the junction unmatched. Germline V gives CDR1 LGHNA, CDR2 YNFKEQ. There are 15 residues in the CDR3. Here the CDR3 DNA reads TGTGCCAGCAGCCGGCAACTAGCGGAGCAAGAGACCCAGTACTTC. It specifies CASSRQLAEQETQYF.

The table lists this clonotype with a few counts. The genes are TRBV14 and TRBJ1-4; 10 nucleotides agree with TRBD1. The germline gives CDR1 SGHDN, CDR2 FVKESK. V lost 2 bases and J lost 4; bases outside the gene matches: 4. The CDR3 length is 16 residues. CDR3 in amino acids: CASSQRQGASNEKLFF. The CDR3 DNA reads as TGTGCCAGCAGCCAAAGACAGGGGGCTAGTAATGAAAAACTGTTTTTT.

CDR3 protein: CASSYSLGSFSSGNTIYF. DNA of the CDR3: TGTGCCAGCAGTTACTCTCTCGGCAGTTTCAGCTCTGGAAACACCATATATTTT. The rearrangement links TRBV6-8 to TRBJ1-3; D unresolved. Trimming removed 0 bases from V and 0 bases from J, with 15 bases in between. CDR3 length: 18 amino acids. CDR1 and CDR2 from the germline V gene are MNHGY and SAAAGT.

The V and J genes are TRBV12-3 or TRBV12-4 and TRBJ2-1; 9 bases fit TRBD1. Germline trimming cut 6 bases from V and 9 bases from J; bases unmatched to any gene: 9. The CDR3 spans 14 residues. CDR3 region: CASSETGGLFEQFF. The DNA for the CDR3 is TGTGCCAGCAGCGAAACAGGGGGCCTATTTGAGCAGTTCTTC.

J is TRBJ2-5 and V is TRBV29-1; 8 bases map to TRBD1. The ends lost 7 bases at V and 4 bases at J; junction bases unmatched: 8. The V gene's germline CDR1 is SQVTM and CDR2 ANQGSEA. This CDR3 spans 13 amino acids. The CDR3 loop is CSETDRGGETQYF. CDR3 coding DNA: TGCAGCGAGACAGACAGGGGAGGAGAGACCCAGTACTTC.

The V call is TRBV12-3 or TRBV12-4, the J call TRBJ1-5; 11 nucleotides match TRBD1. This CDR3 comprises 16 residues. Unmatched junction bases numbered 8, after V lost 6 bases and J lost 4 bases. CDR3 DNA sequence: TGTGCCAGCAGCTCAAAAGGGGACAGGGGGAATCAGCCCCAGCATTTT. Residues: CASSSKGDRGNQPQHF.

This clonotype was observed a single time. This rearrangement joins TRBV12-3 or TRBV12-4 to TRBJ1-5, with 7 positions matching TRBD1. V lost 2 bases and J lost 3; bases outside the gene matches: 7. The CDR3 runs 16 residues. The CDR3 protein is CASSLMAGGPNQPQHF. The CDR3 DNA sequence: TGTGCCAGCAGTTTAATGGCAGGGGGACCCAATCAGCCCCAGCATTTT.

The chain employs TRBV7-2 and TRBJ2-7, with 7 positions matching TRBD2. CDR3 length: 15 amino acids. From germline, CDR1 is SGHTA and CDR2 FQGNSA. Trimming cost V 5 bases and J 0 bases; bases outside gene matches: 7. The CDR3, as DNA: TGTGCCAGCAGCCGTCAGCGGGGAACCTCCTACGAGCAGTACTTC. Protein: CASSRQRGTSYEQYF.

V and J are TRBV27 and TRBJ1-1, with TRBD1 matching 7 bases. The germline V gene has CDR1 MNHEY and CDR2 SMNVEV (reference sequence). The CDR3 covers 15 residues. J lost 3 bases, V lost 7 bases, and 11 bases had no gene match. In DNA, the CDR3 is TGTGCCAGCACAGGGACAGCCGACGGGTACACTGAAGCTTTCTTT. This encodes CASTGTADGYTEAFF.

This clonotype was recorded a few times. The rearrangement joins TRBV12-3 or TRBV12-4 to TRBJ1-5, with 9 bases lining up with TRBD1. This CDR3 has 16 residues. V was pared by 2 bases and J by 9 bases, with 11 bases of the junction left unmatched. The CDR3 spells CASSLLGGTGLSPQHF. In DNA, the CDR3 is TGTGCCAGCAGTTTACTTGGCGGGACAGGGCTATCGCCCCAGCATTTT.

The chain joins TRBV7-2 to TRBJ2-3, with no clear D. Trimming cost V 5 bases and J 2 bases, with 11 bases left between them. This CDR3 comprises 14 residues. Germline V gives CDR1 SGHTA, CDR2 FQGNSA. The CDR3 is CASSLLMNTDTQYF. For the CDR3, the DNA is TGTGCCAGCAGCCTACTGATGAACACAGATACGCAGTATTTT.

This chain uses TRBV10-3 with TRBJ2-3, with TRBD2 matching 12 bases. The V and J ends lost 8 bases and 4 bases, in that order; junction bases with no gene match: 16. This CDR3 is built from 18 residues. The germline gives CDR1 ENHRY, CDR2 SYGVKD. The CDR3 region has the DNA TGTGCCATCGGAGAACTTCGACTAGCGGGAGCTGTCGCAGATACGCAGTATTTT. Translation gives CAIGELRLAGAVADTQYF.

This clonotype came up many times. This chain links TRBV7-9 with TRBJ2-7; 7 bases align to TRBD1. CDR1 is SEHNR and CDR2 is FQNEAQ in the germline V gene (reference sequence). V lost 6 bases and J lost 5; bases outside the gene matches: 13. The CDR3 contains 15 residues. The chain's CDR3 is CASRPTGQLVDEQYF. DNA of the CDR3: TGTGCCAGCAGGCCCACGGGACAGTTGGTGGACGAGCAGTACTTC.

This clonotype has more than one count but fewer than ten. In nucleotides, the CDR3 is TGTGCCGGTCGAAAGGGCAGCTATGGCTACACCTTC. This sequence encodes CAGRKGSYGYTF. The genes are TRBV30 and TRBJ1-2; no definite D call. CDR3 length: 12 residues. The germline gives CDR1 GTSNPN, CDR2 SVGIG (reference sequence). Trimming shortened V by 8 bases and J by 4 bases, and 14 bases separated the two germline ends.

This clonotype showed up many times. J is TRBJ2-2 and V is TRBV7-2; 10 positions agree with TRBD1. This CDR3 is 14 amino acids long. Germline CDR1 is SGHTA and CDR2 is FQGNSA. V dropped 5 bases and J dropped 6; count of bases not matched to a gene: 3. The CDR3 loop reads CASSAGQGSGELFF. Written as DNA, the CDR3 is TGTGCCAGCAGCGCGGGACAGGGGTCCGGGGAGCTGTTTTTT.

The chain has TRBV7-2 and TRBJ2-7, with a weak D call TRBD2 (5 bases). The CDR3 covers 16 residues. V gave up 7 bases and J gave up 0 bases, with 19 bases separating them. Germline CDR1 SGHTA, CDR2 FQGNSA. The CDR3 bases are TGTGCCAGCACCCGCCGTCGGACTCTAAGCTCCTACGAGCAGTACGTC. Amino acids: CASTRRRTLSSYEQYV.

The chain links TRBV7-3 to TRBJ2-2, with a possible D match to TRBD2 (6 bases). The CDR3 runs 13 residues. The V and J ends lost 7 bases and 3 bases respectively, with 9 bases between them. Germline CDR1 and CDR2: SGHTA and FQGTGA. Written as DNA, the CDR3 is TGTGCCAGCAAGGGAGGTCACACCGGGGAGCTGTTTTTT. It specifies CASKGGHTGELFF.

The rearrangement links TRBV20-1 to TRBJ2-3; TRBD2 matches at 10 bases. The V gene end was trimmed by 4 bases and the J gene end by 4 bases; junction bases not matched to a gene: 8. The CDR3 is 15 residues long. Germline V gene sequence: CDR1 DFQATT, CDR2 SNEGSKA (reference sequence). The CDR3 loop reads CSATYLAGVADTQYF. In nucleotides, the CDR3 is TGCAGTGCTACCTATCTAGCGGGAGTGGCAGATACGCAGTATTTT.

This clonotype occurred many times. This chain links TRBV7-2 with TRBJ1-5; D uncertain. The germline CDR1 and CDR2 sequences are SGHTA and FQGNSA. The CDR3 spans 15 residues. Trimming left V 1 base short and J 2 bases short, with 9 bases between. CDR3 in amino acids: CASSLEGGRNQPQHF. The DNA of the CDR3 is TGTGCCAGCAGCTTAGAAGGCGGACGCAATCAGCCCCAGCATTTT. Full variable domain (missing parts from reference TRBV7-2 and TRBJ1-5): GAGVSQSPSNKVTEKGKDVELRCDPISGHTALYWYRQSLGQGLEFLIYFQGNSAPDKSGLPSDRFSAERTGGSVSTLTIQRTQQEDSAVYLCASSLEGGRNQPQHFGDGTRLSIL.

The chain couples TRBV20-1 to TRBJ2-1; the D call may be TRBD1 or TRBD2 (7 bases each). The V and J ends lost 6 bases and 4 bases respectively, with 19 bases between them. In germline, CDR1 is DFQATT, CDR2 SNEGSKA (reference sequence). This CDR3 region has 15 residues. The CDR3 nucleotides are TGCAGTGCCCTCCGGGGAGGGGGCGGTTACAATGAGCAGTTCTTC. It is translated as CSALRGGGGYNEQFF.

V and J are TRBV6-1 and TRBJ1-1, with D perhaps matching TRBD1 (5 bases). This CDR3 has 11 residues. Germline-derived CDR1 and CDR2 are MNHNS and SASEGT. With 5 bases removed from V and 11 bases from J, the gap between germline ends came to 12 bases. The CDR3 nucleotides are TGTGCCAGCAGTACCGGGACCATCGCTTTCTTT. Translated: CASSTGTIAFF.

The chain links TRBV4-1 to TRBJ2-3; 7 bases align to TRBD2. V was pared by 1 base and J by 0 bases, with 7 bases of the junction left unmatched. CDR3 length: 17 residues. Germline V gives CDR1 MGHRA, CDR2 YSYEKL. The CDR3 reads CASSQGGRAGSTDTQYF. For the CDR3, the DNA is TGCGCCAGCAGCCAAGGGGGACGAGCGGGAAGCACAGATACGCAGTATTTT.